What follows is one T cell receptor (beta chain) and its context. This clonotype was seen a few times. Its recognized antigen is unknown. The record has no base qualities; no much larger clone is one base away. CDR1 and CDR2 are read off the germline V gene as SNHLY and FYNNEI. Clipping removes 3 bases from V and 2 bases from J, with 3 as the unmatched junction base count. From its cysteine to its phenylalanine, the CDR3 spans 15 amino acids. Only the CDR3 portion is preserved as DNA: 45 bases, with reading frame beginning at the first base. These reads were obtained on an Illumina HiSeq 1500. The raw public data were reprocessed by TCRdb itself: fastp quality trimming at Q25, MiXCR clonotype calling, in-frame beta chains only. CDR3 protein duplicates are merged, each entry listing the most common genes and DNA. The sample records 340,000 or so distinct CDR3 sequences, 20% to 30% of which are singletons. Roughly 13% of the sample goes to the ten largest clones.

The entry originates in a study of T cell repertoires in cytomegalovirus infection (dated by TCRdb to about 2019). Study-wide context: Alongside well-studied HLA-B-restricted epitopes, the peptide stimulations were aimed at recently identified HLA-C-restricted CMV epitopes, whose presentation resists viral immunomodulation. Donor HLA type was relevant to the analysis, because carriage of CMV infection together with the matching HLA type was indicated by public TCR beta signatures.

The paper's findings and limits, for the study overall: In both this cohort and an independent roughly 350-donor cohort, the cumulative frequency of public TCR beta family members distinguished carriers of CMV infection plus the relevant HLA type. In the ex vivo response, HLA-C-restricted CMV-specific TCR beta clonotypes were dominant, and in two of eight donors the single most frequent clonotype came from this HLA-C-restricted group.

In light of the paper, this sample's treatment or condition label describes: in vitro stimulation with specific CMV peptide epitopes to enrich CMV-specific T cells. The chain is made from TRBV2 and TRBJ1-5; 8 central nucleotides agree with TRBD1. This TCR came from a human donor in good health (CMV status not recorded). Some clones in this sample may be carry-over from other donors' samples. The sequenced sample was cultured PBMCs, obtained from culture after CMV antigen stimulation. The nucleotide sequence is TGTGCCAGCAGTGACGGGACAGGTGGCAATCAGCCCCAGCATTTT. It translates to CASSDGTGGNQPQHF.